This T cell receptor (beta chain) is from a study of T cells in Graves' hyperthyroidism and ophthalmopathy. Germline assignment: CDR1 SGHRS and CDR2 YFSETQ. The CDR3 sequence is 17 residues long. The ends lost 0 bases at V and 2 bases at J; junction bases unmatched: 4. Broader study findings: Ophthalmopathy, which appeared later, was predicted by the model a median 6.5 months before onset.

Remarks on this clonotype: Antigen unknown.

Template material for amplifying TCR beta CDR3 regions consisted of RNA transcripts. An initial round of RT-PCR targeting the TCR CDR3 relied on the HTBI primer set. TCRdb reprocessed the multiplex PCR reads with MiXCR, giving one entry per CDR3 protein. The sample shows under 350,000 distinct CDR3 sequences, about 20% of them seen only once. The TCR sequence derives from a woman between 50 and 59 years old with Graves' hyperthyroidism. The chain employs TRBV5-1 and TRBJ2-6, with 8 positions matching TRBD1. The sequencing input was blood. The CDR3 sequence is CASSLDWTGTGANVLTF. CDR3 in DNA: TGCGCCAGCAGCTTGGATTGGACAGGGACTGGGGCCAACGTCCTGACTTTC.